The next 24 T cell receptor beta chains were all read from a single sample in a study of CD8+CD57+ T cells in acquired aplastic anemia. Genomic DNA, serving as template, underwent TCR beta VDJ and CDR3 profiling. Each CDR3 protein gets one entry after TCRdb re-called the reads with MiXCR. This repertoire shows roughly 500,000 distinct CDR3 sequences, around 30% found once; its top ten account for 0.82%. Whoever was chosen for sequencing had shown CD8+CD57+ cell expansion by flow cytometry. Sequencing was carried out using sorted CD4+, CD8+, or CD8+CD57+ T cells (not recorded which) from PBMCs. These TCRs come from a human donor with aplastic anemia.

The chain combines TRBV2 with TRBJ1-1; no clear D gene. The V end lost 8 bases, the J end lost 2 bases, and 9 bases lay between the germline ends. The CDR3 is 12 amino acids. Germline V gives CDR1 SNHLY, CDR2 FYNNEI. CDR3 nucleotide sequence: TGTGCCAGCTCTATTTACAACACTGAAGCTTTCTTT. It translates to CASSIYNTEAFF. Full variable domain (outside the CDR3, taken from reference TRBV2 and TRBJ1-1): EPEVTQTPSHQVTQMGQEVILRCVPISNHLYFYWYRQILGQKVEFLVSFYNNEISEKSEIFDDQFSVERPDGSNFTLKIRSTKLEDSAMYFCASSIYNTEAFFGQGTRLTVV.

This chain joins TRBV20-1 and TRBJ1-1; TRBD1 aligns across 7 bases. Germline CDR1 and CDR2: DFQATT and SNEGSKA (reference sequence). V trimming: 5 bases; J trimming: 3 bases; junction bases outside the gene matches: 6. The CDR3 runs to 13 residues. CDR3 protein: CSALQGLDTEAFF. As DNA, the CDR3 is TGCAGTGCTTTACAGGGGTTGGACACTGAAGCTTTCTTT.

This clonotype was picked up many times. CDR3 bases: TGTGCCAGTTTCCCGGGACAGGGGATCGCCGGGGAGCTGTTTTTT. It translates to CASFPGQGIAGELFF. V usage is TRBV19 and J usage is TRBJ2-2; 10 bases are shared with TRBD1. Looked up from germline, CDR1 is LNHDA and CDR2 is SQIVND (reference sequence). The CDR3 has 15 residues. Trimming took 8 bases from V and 6 from J; bases not matched to a gene: 9.

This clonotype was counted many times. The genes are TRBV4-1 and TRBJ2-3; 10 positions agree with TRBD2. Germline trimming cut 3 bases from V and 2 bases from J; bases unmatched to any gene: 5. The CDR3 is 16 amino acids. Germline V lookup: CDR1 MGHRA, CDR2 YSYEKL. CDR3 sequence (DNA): TGCGCCAGCAGCCAGCTAGGACTAGCGGTCACAGATACGCAGTATTTT. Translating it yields CASSQLGLAVTDTQYF.

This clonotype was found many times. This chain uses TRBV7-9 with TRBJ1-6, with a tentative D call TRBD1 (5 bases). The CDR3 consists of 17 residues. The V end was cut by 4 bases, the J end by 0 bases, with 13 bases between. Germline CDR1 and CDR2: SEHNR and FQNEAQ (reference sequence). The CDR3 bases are TGTGCCAGCAGCTCGGACACGTCCAGCTCCTATAATTCACCCCTCCACTTT. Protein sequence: CASSSDTSSSYNSPLHF.

DNA of the CDR3: TGTGCCATCAGTTACAGAGGGACCTACGAGCAGTACTTC. It specifies CAISYRGTYEQYF. The chain employs TRBV10-3 and TRBJ2-7; tentatively, D is TRBD2 (5 bases). The V and J ends lost 5 bases and 2 bases respectively, with 10 bases between them. This CDR3 spans 13 amino acids. CDR1 and CDR2 (germline): ENHRY, SYGVKD.

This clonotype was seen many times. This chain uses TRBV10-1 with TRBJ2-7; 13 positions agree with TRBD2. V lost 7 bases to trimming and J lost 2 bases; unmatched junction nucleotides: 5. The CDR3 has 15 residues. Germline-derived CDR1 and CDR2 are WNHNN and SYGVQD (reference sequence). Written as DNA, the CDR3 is TGCGCCAGCACCTCAGGGACTAGCGGGACCTACGAGCAGTACTTC. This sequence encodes CASTSGTSGTYEQYF.

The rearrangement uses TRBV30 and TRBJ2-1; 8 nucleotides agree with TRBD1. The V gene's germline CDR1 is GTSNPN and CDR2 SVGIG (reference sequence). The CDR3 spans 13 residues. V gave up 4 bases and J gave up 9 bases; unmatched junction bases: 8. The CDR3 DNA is TGTGCCTGGACGAGGCAGGGGGCTAGTGAGCAGTTCTTC. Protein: CAWTRQGASEQFF.

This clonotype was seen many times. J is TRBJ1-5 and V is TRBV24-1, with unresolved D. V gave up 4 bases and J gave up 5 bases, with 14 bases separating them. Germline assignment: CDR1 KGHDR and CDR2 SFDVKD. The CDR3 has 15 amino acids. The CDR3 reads CATSDPREPHQPQHF. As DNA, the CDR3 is TGTGCCACCAGTGACCCCCGGGAGCCCCATCAGCCCCAGCATTTT.

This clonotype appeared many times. CDR3 DNA sequence: TGTGCCAGCAGCTTGTGGCGAGGAGGCACTGAAGCTTTCTTT. Its protein is CASSLWRGGTEAFF. V and J are TRBV7-9 and TRBJ1-1; D call uncertain. V was clipped by 3 bases and J by 4 bases, with 12 bases between them. Germline CDR1 SEHNR, CDR2 FQNEAQ (reference sequence). The length of the CDR3 is 14 residues.

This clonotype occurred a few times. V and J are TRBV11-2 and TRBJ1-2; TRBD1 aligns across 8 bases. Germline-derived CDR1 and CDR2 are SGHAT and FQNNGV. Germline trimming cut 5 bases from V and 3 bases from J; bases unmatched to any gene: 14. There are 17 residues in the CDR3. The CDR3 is CASSTFNRGTGDYGYTF. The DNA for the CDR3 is TGTGCCAGCAGCACCTTTAACCGAGGGACAGGAGACTATGGCTACACCTTC.

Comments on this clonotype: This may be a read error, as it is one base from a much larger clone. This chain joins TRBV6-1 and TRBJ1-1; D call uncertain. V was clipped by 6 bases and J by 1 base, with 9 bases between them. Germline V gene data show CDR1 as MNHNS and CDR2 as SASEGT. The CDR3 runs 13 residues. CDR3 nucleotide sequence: TGTGCCAGCAGCCCCTTAGAGAACACTGAAGCTTTCTTT. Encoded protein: CASSPLENTEAFF.

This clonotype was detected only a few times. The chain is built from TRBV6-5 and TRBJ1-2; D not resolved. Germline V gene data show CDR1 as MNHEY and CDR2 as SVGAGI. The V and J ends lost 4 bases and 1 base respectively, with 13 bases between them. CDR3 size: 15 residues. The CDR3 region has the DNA TGTGCCAGCAGTTCCCCTACGATAAATAACTATGGCTACACCTTC. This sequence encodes CASSSPTINNYGYTF.

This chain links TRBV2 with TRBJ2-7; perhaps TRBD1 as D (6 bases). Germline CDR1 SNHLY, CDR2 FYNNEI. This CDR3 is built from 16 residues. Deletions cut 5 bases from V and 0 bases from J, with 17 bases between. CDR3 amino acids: CASSPSGRDTSYEQYF. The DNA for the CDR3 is TGTGCCAGCAGTCCCTCCGGCCGGGACACCTCCTACGAGCAGTACTTC. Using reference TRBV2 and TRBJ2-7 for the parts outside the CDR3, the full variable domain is EPEVTQTPSHQVTQMGQEVILRCVPISNHLYFYWYRQILGQKVEFLVSFYNNEISEKSEIFDDQFSVERPDGSNFTLKIRSTKLEDSAMYFCASSPSGRDTSYEQYFGPGTRLTVT.

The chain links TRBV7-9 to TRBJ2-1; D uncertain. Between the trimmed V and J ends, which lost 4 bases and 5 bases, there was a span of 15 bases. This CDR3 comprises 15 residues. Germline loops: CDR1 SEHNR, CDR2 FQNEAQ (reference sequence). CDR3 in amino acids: CASSSDSLVNNEQFF. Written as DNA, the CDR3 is TGTGCCAGCAGCTCTGACTCCCTAGTTAACAATGAGCAGTTCTTC.

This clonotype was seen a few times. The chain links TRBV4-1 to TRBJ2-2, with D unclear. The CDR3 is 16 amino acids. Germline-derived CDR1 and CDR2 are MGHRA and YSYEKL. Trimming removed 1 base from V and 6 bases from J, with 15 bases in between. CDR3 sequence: CASSQVWPVRAGELFF. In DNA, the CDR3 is TGCGCCAGCAGCCAAGTTTGGCCAGTGAGAGCCGGGGAGCTGTTTTTT.

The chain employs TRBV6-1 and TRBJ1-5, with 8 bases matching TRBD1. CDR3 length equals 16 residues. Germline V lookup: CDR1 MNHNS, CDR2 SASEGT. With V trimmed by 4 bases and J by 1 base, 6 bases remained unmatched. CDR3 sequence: CASSARTGNSNQPQHF. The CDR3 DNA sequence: TGTGCCAGCAGTGCCCGGACAGGGAACAGCAATCAGCCCCAGCATTTT.

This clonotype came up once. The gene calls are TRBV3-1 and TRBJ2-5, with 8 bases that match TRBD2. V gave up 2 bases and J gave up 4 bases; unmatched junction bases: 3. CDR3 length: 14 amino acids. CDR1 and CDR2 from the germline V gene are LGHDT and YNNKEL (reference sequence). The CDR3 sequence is CASSQMSGRETQYF. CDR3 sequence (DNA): TGTGCCAGCAGCCAAATGAGCGGGAGAGAGACCCAGTACTTC.

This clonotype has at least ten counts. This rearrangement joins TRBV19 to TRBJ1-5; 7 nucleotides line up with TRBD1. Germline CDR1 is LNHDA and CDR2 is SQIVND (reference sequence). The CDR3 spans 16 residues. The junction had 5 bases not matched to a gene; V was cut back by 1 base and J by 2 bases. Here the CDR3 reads CASSIVPTGGNQPQHF. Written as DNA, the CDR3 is TGTGCCAGTAGTATAGTTCCCACAGGGGGCAATCAGCCCCAGCATTTT.

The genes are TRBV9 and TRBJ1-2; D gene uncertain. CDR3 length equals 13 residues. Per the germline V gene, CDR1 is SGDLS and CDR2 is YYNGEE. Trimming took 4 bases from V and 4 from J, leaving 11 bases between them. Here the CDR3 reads CASSLDGPYGYTF. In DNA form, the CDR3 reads TGTGCCAGCAGCTTGGACGGACCCTATGGCTACACCTTC.

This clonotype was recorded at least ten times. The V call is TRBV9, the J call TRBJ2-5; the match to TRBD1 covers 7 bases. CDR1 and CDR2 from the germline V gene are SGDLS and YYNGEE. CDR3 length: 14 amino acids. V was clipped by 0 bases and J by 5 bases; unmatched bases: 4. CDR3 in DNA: TGTGCCAGCAGCGTAGATAGGGGGCACGAGACCCAGTACTTC. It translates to CASSVDRGHETQYF.

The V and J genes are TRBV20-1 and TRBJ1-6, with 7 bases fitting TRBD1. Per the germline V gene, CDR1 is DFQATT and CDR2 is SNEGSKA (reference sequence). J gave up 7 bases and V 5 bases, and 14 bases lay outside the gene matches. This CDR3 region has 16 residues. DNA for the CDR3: TGCAGTGCTGGATTAAGCGAGGGGGCGAAGAATTCACCCCTCCACTTT. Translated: CSAGLSEGAKNSPLHF.

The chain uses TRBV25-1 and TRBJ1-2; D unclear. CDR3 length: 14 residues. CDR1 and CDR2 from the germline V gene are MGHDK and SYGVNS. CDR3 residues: CARDRGVPGGGYTF. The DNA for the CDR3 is TGTGCTAGAGATCGCGGGGTTCCGGGTGGCGGCTACACCTTC.

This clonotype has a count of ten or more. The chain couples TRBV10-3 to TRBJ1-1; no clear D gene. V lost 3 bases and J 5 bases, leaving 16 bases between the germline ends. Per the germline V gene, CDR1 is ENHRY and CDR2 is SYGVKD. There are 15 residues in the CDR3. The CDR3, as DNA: TGTGCCATCAGTGACCCAAAAACTCCGGGGACTGAAGCTTTCTTT. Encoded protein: CAISDPKTPGTEAFF.